The 14 T cell receptor beta chains listed next were all sequenced from one sample in a study of technical replicates of blood from a few donors. Measured with immunoSEQ multiplex PCR; TCRdb has only the in-frame clones, and not every one. In the table there are tens of thousands of clones, 96% of which are singletons. The material sequenced was T cells isolated from PBMCs. These TCRs come from a human donor in good health.

The V gene is TRBV6-1, the J gene TRBJ2-7; 8 nucleotides line up with TRBD2. The length of the CDR3 is 15 residues. CDR1 MNHNS and CDR2 SASEGT come from the germline V gene. V was clipped by 2 bases and J by 3 bases; unmatched bases: 6. Written as DNA, the CDR3 is TGTGCCAGCAGTGAACAATTAGCGGGATTCTACGAGCAGTACTTC. This gives the protein CASSEQLAGFYEQYF.

The chain carries TRBV28 and TRBJ2-7, with 8 bases lining up with TRBD2. CDR1 is MDHEN, CDR2 SYDVKM, per germline. The CDR3 spans 16 residues. V lost 6 bases and J lost 3; bases outside the gene matches: 13. In nucleotides, the CDR3 is TGTGCCAGCAGCTCGCCCCCTACTAGCGGTTTCTACGAGCAGTACTTC. Protein sequence: CASSSPPTSGFYEQYF.

The rearrangement joins TRBV7-9 to TRBJ2-7; the D gene is possibly TRBD2 (6 bases). V lost 4 bases and J lost 5, with 15 bases in between. This CDR3 comprises 14 residues. The germline V gene encodes CDR1 SEHNR and CDR2 FQNEAQ (reference sequence). DNA for the CDR3: TGTGCCAGCAGCTCGAGCGGCGGGAACGACGAGCAGTACTTC. Residues: CASSSSGGNDEQYF.

CDR3 region: CASLLQGNGYTF. The DNA for the CDR3 is TGTGCCAGCCTGTTACAGGGGAATGGCTACACCTTC. V usage is TRBV5-6 and J usage is TRBJ1-2; 7 nucleotides line up with TRBD1. The CDR3 is 12 amino acids. Germline V gene sequence: CDR1 SGHDT, CDR2 YYEEEE. V lost 7 bases, J lost 6 bases, and 6 bases stayed unmatched.

The chain couples TRBV28 to TRBJ1-1; unclear D gene. CDR3 size: 12 residues. CDR1 and CDR2 (germline): MDHEN, SYDVKM. V lost 6 bases to trimming and J lost 2 bases, with 7 bases between them. CDR3 nucleotides: TGTGCCAGCAGCCGCCTAAACACTGAAGCTTTCTTT. Translation gives CASSRLNTEAFF.

The gene calls are TRBV5-4 and TRBJ2-7; TRBD2 matches 16 bases. In germline, CDR1 is SGHNT, CDR2 YYREEE (reference sequence). V lost 4 bases to trimming and J lost 4 bases; unmatched junction nucleotides: 5. The CDR3 covers 16 residues. CDR3 sequence reads: CASSRTGLAGGYEQYF. CDR3 DNA: TGTGCCAGCAGCCGTACGGGACTAGCGGGAGGGTACGAGCAGTACTTC.

This clone was detected once. J is TRBJ1-4 and V is TRBV6-6; 8 positions agree with TRBD1. Germline V lookup: CDR1 MNHNY, CDR2 SVGAGI (reference sequence). The CDR3 runs 14 residues. With 5 bases clipped from V and 6 bases from J, the junction kept 5 bases outside the gene matches. CDR3 in amino acids: CASSRTGHYEKLFF. For the CDR3, the DNA is TGTGCCAGCAGTAGGACAGGGCACTATGAAAAACTGTTTTTT.

J is TRBJ1-4 and V is TRBV2; TRBD1 might be the D (5 bases). V was clipped by 4 bases and J by 4 bases, with 16 bases between them. The CDR3 has 16 residues. From germline, CDR1 is SNHLY and CDR2 FYNNEI. The DNA of the CDR3 is TGTGCCAGCAGTGTAGGCCAGGGAGGAGGTAATGAAAAACTGTTTTTT. Protein sequence: CASSVGQGGGNEKLFF.

This rearrangement joins TRBV25-1 to TRBJ1-2; 8 bases are shared with TRBD1. Trimming cost V 6 bases and J 2 bases; bases outside gene matches: 2. The CDR3 is made up of 13 amino acids. CDR1 and CDR2 from the germline V gene are MGHDK and SYGVNS. The CDR3 reads CASRDRGNYGYTF. The CDR3 bases are TGTGCCAGCAGAGACAGGGGAAACTATGGCTACACCTTC.

This chain connects TRBV30 to TRBJ2-1; perhaps TRBD1 as D (5 bases). The V gene's germline CDR1 is GTSNPN and CDR2 SVGIG (reference sequence). Trimming removed 5 bases from V and 8 bases from J, with 13 bases in between. The CDR3 has 12 residues. The CDR3 sequence is CAWASGFDEQFF. CDR3 DNA sequence: TGTGCCTGGGCCTCAGGGTTCGATGAGCAGTTCTTC.

The chain is built from TRBV19 and TRBJ1-5, with D possibly being TRBD1 (5 bases). The germline gives CDR1 LNHDA, CDR2 SQIVND (reference sequence). Trimming left V 5 bases short and J 7 bases short, with 12 bases between. This CDR3 region has 13 residues. CDR3 sequence reads: CASSLGGGQPQHF. In DNA, the CDR3 is TGTGCCAGTAGTCTCGGGGGGGGGCAGCCCCAGCATTTT.

V usage is TRBV5-6 and J usage is TRBJ2-7; 9 nucleotides match TRBD1. Germline V gene sequence: CDR1 SGHDT, CDR2 YYEEEE. This CDR3 spans 14 amino acids. V was pared by 4 bases and J by 1 base, with 3 bases of the junction left unmatched. The CDR3 region is CASSRDRESYEQYF. The CDR3 DNA reads TGTGCCAGCAGCAGGGACAGGGAATCCTACGAGCAGTACTTC.

The chain recombines TRBV7-3 with TRBJ1-1; 8 bases match TRBD1. Germline CDR1 and CDR2: SGHTA and FQGTGA. This CDR3 comprises 20 residues. The junction had 17 bases not matched to a gene; V was cut back by 1 base and J by 1 base. For the CDR3, the DNA is TGTGCCAGCAGCTTAATTGTTGGTGACAGGGGCTGGTCAGGGAACACTGAAGCTTTCTTT. Residues: CASSLIVGDRGWSGNTEAFF.

The chain uses TRBV4-1 and TRBJ2-7; D might be TRBD1 (6 bases). CDR3 length: 13 residues. The germline V gene encodes CDR1 MGHRA and CDR2 YSYEKL. V shed 3 bases and J shed 7 bases, with 13 bases lying between them. The CDR3 here is CASSQQQGWEQYF. CDR3 DNA: TGCGCCAGCAGCCAGCAACAGGGATGGGAGCAGTACTTC.